What follows are 9 T cell receptor beta chains derived from one specimen sequenced in a study of immune evolution from preneoplasia to lung adenocarcinoma. Clones were read by immunoSEQ multiplex PCR, and TCRdb kept only the in-frame ones, dropping some. The sample lists some 3,700 clones; approximately 80% were seen once. Sequencing was carried out using FFPE minimally invasive lung adenocarcinoma tissue. The receptors shown here come from a person aged 60-79 years with lung adenocarcinoma.

This chain links TRBV14 with TRBJ2-3, with D perhaps matching TRBD1 or TRBD2 (5 bases each). The CDR3 covers 16 residues. Germline V lookup: CDR1 SGHDN, CDR2 FVKESK. Between the trimmed V and J ends, which lost 0 bases and 3 bases, there was a span of 13 bases. The CDR3, as DNA: TGTGCCAGCAGCCAAGATCAGGGAGTAGGGACAGATACGCAGTATTTT. Translating it yields CASSQDQGVGTDTQYF.

This clone was counted a single time. V is TRBV11-2 and J is TRBJ2-3; 8 bases match TRBD2. With 0 bases clipped from V and 2 bases from J, the junction kept 4 bases outside the gene matches. Germline V gives CDR1 SGHAT, CDR2 FQNNGV. The CDR3 contains 16 residues. The CDR3 loop is CASSLEPGGDTDTQYF. The CDR3 DNA is TGTGCCAGCAGCTTAGAGCCGGGAGGGGACACAGATACGCAGTATTTT. The variable domain in full, completed from reference TRBV11-2 and TRBJ2-3, reads EAGVAQSPRYKIIEKRQSVAFWCNPISGHATLYWYQQILGQGPKLLIQFQNNGVVDDSQLPKDRFSAERLKGVDSTLKIQPAKLEDSAVYLCASSLEPGGDTDTQYFGPGTRLTVL.

This clone has a handful of counts. The chain links TRBV19 to TRBJ2-7; 8 positions match TRBD2. The CDR3 is made up of 11 amino acids. After removal of 5 bases from V and 10 bases from J, the junction contained 4 bases not matched to a gene. Germline CDR1 is LNHDA and CDR2 is SQIVND (reference sequence). CDR3 nucleotides: TGTGCCAGTAGTTGGCGGGAGGATCAGTACTTC. Translating it yields CASSWREDQYF.

This chain links TRBV19 with TRBJ2-6; 7 bases match TRBD2. This CDR3 has 19 amino acids. Germline V CDR1 and CDR2: LNHDA, SQIVND (reference sequence). With V trimmed by 5 bases and J by 0 bases, 13 bases remained unmatched. DNA of the CDR3: TGTGCCAGTAGTCCCCGGGGGATAGCGGGTTTCTCTGGGGCCAACGTCCTGACTTTC. This encodes CASSPRGIAGFSGANVLTF.

This clone rates as large. This chain connects TRBV30 to TRBJ2-6; D may be TRBD1 or TRBD2 (6 bases each). Trimming removed 7 bases from V and 1 base from J, with 20 bases in between. In germline, CDR1 is GTSNPN, CDR2 SVGIG (reference sequence). The CDR3 consists of 17 residues. The CDR3 nucleotides read TGTGCCTCAACGTTAGGACAGACTAGATCTGGGGCCAACGTCCTGACTTTC. Encoded protein: CASTLGQTRSGANVLTF.

The rearrangement uses TRBV19 and TRBJ2-2, with TRBD1 matching 9 bases. Trimming at V came to 2 bases and at J to 4 bases, leaving 2 bases not matched to a gene. CDR3 size: 15 residues. CDR1 and CDR2 from the germline V gene are LNHDA and SQIVND (reference sequence). The CDR3 sequence: CASSILQGATGELFF. The CDR3 DNA sequence: TGTGCCAGTAGTATACTACAGGGGGCCACCGGGGAGCTGTTTTTT.

The gene calls are TRBV27 and TRBJ2-1; D unclear. The CDR3 has 11 amino acids. Germline V lookup: CDR1 MNHEY, CDR2 SMNVEV (reference sequence). V lost 1 base and J 8 bases, leaving 3 bases between the germline ends. CDR3 in amino acids: CASSLYDEQFF. The CDR3 DNA follows: TGTGCCAGCAGTTTATACGATGAGCAGTTCTTC.

This chain uses TRBV10-1 with TRBJ2-3; possibly TRBD2 for D (6 bases). The CDR3 has 14 residues. Germline V gene sequence: CDR1 WNHNN, CDR2 SYGVQD (reference sequence). Trimming left V 4 bases short and J 4 bases short, with 12 bases between. The CDR3 protein is CASSGLDGPDTQYF. CDR3 nucleotide sequence: TGCGCCAGCAGTGGACTAGACGGCCCAGATACGCAGTATTTT.

This clone was counted only a few times. V gene TRBV7-6 combines with J gene TRBJ2-6; possible D gene TRBD2, 6 bases. The germline V gene encodes CDR1 SGHVS and CDR2 FNYEAQ. CDR3 size: 18 residues. V lost 5 bases and J 2 bases, leaving 19 bases between the germline ends. In DNA form, the CDR3 reads TGTGCCAGCAGCCCCCTAGCGTCTACTGGGGCTGGGGCCAACGTCCTGACTTTC. It translates to CASSPLASTGAGANVLTF.